Sequencing of this TCR beta chain was carried out in a study of CD8 T cells in ankylosing spondylitis. This clonotype was observed a handful of times. Antigen: not known. Study-wide points: From matched ankylosing spondylitis synovial fluid, disease-linked clones were reportedly recovered at significantly enriched levels.

One entry per CDR3 protein, called by TCRdb with MiXCR from the 5' RACE reads. Here the sample spans nearly 250,000 distinct CDR3 sequences, 30% to 40% being singletons. This CDR3 is built from 12 residues. Trimming stripped 5 bases from V and 6 bases from J, with 11 bases between. The genes are TRBV12-3 or TRBV12-4 and TRBJ2-7; D gene ambiguous. What was sequenced was blood, either unsorted or a sorted T cell fraction (not recorded which). The clonotype comes from a male donor with ankylosing spondylitis or in good health (not recorded which). The DNA of the CDR3 is TGTGCCAGCAGTATAGGTGGGTTCGAGCAGTACTTC. Translating gives CASSIGGFEQYF.